This note documents a single TCR beta chain sequence. Profiled with immunoSEQ multiplex PCR; TCRdb holds only in-frame clones, not every one. The sample shows tens of thousands of clones, about 90% of them seen only once. This sample was taken from a study of blood T cell repertoires in COVID-19. Study-level background: Collection of acute and convalescent COVID-19 samples took place in the United States, Italy and Spain.

One Seattle source followed patients from active infection through their disease course. The CDR3 spans 16 residues. The germline gives CDR1 LGHDT, CDR2 YNNKEL (reference sequence). Germline trimming cut 7 bases from V and 3 bases from J; bases unmatched to any gene: 13. The clonotype was recovered from a man in his 60s with COVID-19, enrolled during active disease. This rearrangement joins TRBV3-1 (or the pseudogene TRBV3-2) to TRBJ2-7, with 9 bases matching TRBD2. Material: peripheral blood. CDR3 amino acids: CASNNAGLAPVYEQYF. CDR3 DNA sequence: TGTGCCAGCAATAACGCCGGACTAGCGCCGGTCTACGAGCAGTACTTC.